A selection of T cell receptor beta chains follows, all from one sample in a study of cytomegalovirus exposure and HLA in healthy donors. Sequencing was performed with immunoSEQ multiplex PCR; in TCRdb, only in-frame clones are kept and a portion is missing. The data hold about 150,000 clones, with 70% to 80% observed a single time. Sequencing was carried out using PBMCs. Receptors originate from a woman in her twenties or thirties in good health and CMV-seropositive. Each CDR3 is given with its conserved first and last residue. Fields, in order: clone size, J gene, D gene, V gene, CDR3 DNA, CDR3 protein. D genes are given only for firm matches. The size field is filled for only some rows; it gives once, few, many or a size class.

size: once
J: TRBJ2-4
D: TRBD2
V: TRBV9
DNA: TGTGCCAGCAGCTCTCACACCGGGACTAGTGGAGACATTCAGTACTTC
CDR3: CASSSHTGTSGDIQYF

size: NA
J: TRBJ2-3
D: NA
V: TRBV19
DNA: TGTGCCAGTAGCGCAGTGGGACTCGGCACAGATACGCAGTATTTT
CDR3: CASSAVGLGTDTQYF

size: NA
J: TRBJ2-3
D: TRBD2
V: TRBV10-3
DNA: TGTGCCATCAGTGGAAGCGGGGAAAGCACAGATACGCAGTATTTT
CDR3: CAISGSGESTDTQYF

size: NA
J: TRBJ2-1
D: TRBD1
V: TRBV7-3
DNA: TGTGCCAGCGGGACAGGTGATGATGAGCAGTTCTTC
CDR3: CASGTGDDEQFF

size: NA
J: TRBJ2-3
D: TRBD2
V: TRBV28
DNA: TGTGCCAGCAGAACCAGGACTAGCGGGAGGTCTAGCACAGATACGCAGTATTTT
CDR3: CASRTRTSGRSSTDTQYF

size: NA
J: TRBJ2-7
D: TRBD2
V: TRBV6-6
DNA: TGTGCCAGCAGTTACTCAGCGGGGGCAGCCTACGAGCAGTACTTC
CDR3: CASSYSAGAAYEQYF

size: NA
J: TRBJ2-2
D: NA
V: TRBV27
DNA: TGTGCCAGCAGTTTATCTTACGGGGAGCTGTTTTTT
CDR3: CASSLSYGELFF

size: NA
J: TRBJ1-4
D: NA
V: TRBV28
DNA: TGTGCCAGTTTCCAGGGTGGCCCGAATGAAAAACTGTTTTTT
CDR3: CASFQGGPNEKLFF

size: NA
J: TRBJ2-5
D: NA
V: TRBV30
DNA: TGTGCCTGGAGTGTGGGAGTAGAGACCCAGTACTTC
CDR3: CAWSVGVETQYF

size: NA
J: TRBJ2-1
D: TRBD2
V: TRBV6-1
DNA: TGTGCCAGCAGTGAAATTGATAGCGGGCGGTACAATGAGCAGTTCTTC
CDR3: CASSEIDSGRYNEQFF

size: NA
J: TRBJ2-1
D: TRBD2
V: TRBV28
DNA: TGTGCCAGCAGGGACGGCGGACTAGCGGGGAATGAGCAGTTCTTC
CDR3: CASRDGGLAGNEQFF

size: few
J: TRBJ1-1
D: NA
V: TRBV9
DNA: TGTGCCAGCAGCGTAGGGCTCATGAACACTGAAGCTTTCTTT
CDR3: CASSVGLMNTEAFF

size: NA
J: TRBJ1-5
D: NA
V: TRBV2
DNA: TGTGCCAGCAGTGAAGCGGTATTGGGGGCGGATCAGCCCCAGCATTTT
CDR3: CASSEAVLGADQPQHF

size: few
J: TRBJ2-3
D: NA
V: TRBV5-4
DNA: TGTGCCAGCAGCTTGGCGGGGATTAGCACAGATACGCAGTATTTT
CDR3: CASSLAGISTDTQYF

size: NA
J: TRBJ2-1
D: TRBD2
V: TRBV5-4
DNA: TGTGCCAGCAGCCCGGGACTAGCGGGAGGGCATGAGCAGTTCTTC
CDR3: CASSPGLAGGHEQFF

size: NA
J: TRBJ2-2
D: TRBD2
V: TRBV7-8
DNA: TGTGCCAGCAGTTTACCCGGACTAGCGGGAAGTCGGGAGCTGTTTTTT
CDR3: CASSLPGLAGSRELFF

size: once
J: TRBJ2-7
D: TRBD2
V: TRBV6-5
DNA: TGTGCCAGCAGTTACGGACTAGCGGGAGCCGGCGAGCAGTACTTC
CDR3: CASSYGLAGAGEQYF

size: NA
J: TRBJ2-7
D: TRBD2
V: TRBV10-3
DNA: TGTGCCATCAGTGACGGGCGGGAGGCCCGGGTGGAGCAGTACTTC
CDR3: CAISDGREARVEQYF

size: NA
J: TRBJ1-5
D: TRBD1
V: TRBV13
DNA: TGTGCCAGCAGCCAAGGACAGGGGCCTCAGCCCCAGCATTTT
CDR3: CASSQGQGPQPQHF

size: NA
J: TRBJ2-5
D: TRBD1
V: TRBV28
DNA: TGTGCCAGCACGCCCTGGGGGACAGGCGTCCAAGAGACCCAGTACTTC
CDR3: CASTPWGTGVQETQYF

size: NA
J: TRBJ1-1
D: NA
V: TRBV4-3
DNA: TGCGCCAGCAGCCAAGAGGACAGCTGGAACACTGAAGCTTTCTTT
CDR3: CASSQEDSWNTEAFF

size: NA
J: TRBJ2-2
D: TRBD1
V: TRBV19
DNA: TGTGCCAGTAGTAACCGGGACAGGGCAACCGGGGAGCTGTTTTTT
CDR3: CASSNRDRATGELFF

size: few
J: TRBJ2-1
D: TRBD2
V: TRBV25-1
DNA: TGTGCCAGCAGTGAATATCGGGGTAGCGGGAGTGGGGATGAGCAGTTCTTC
CDR3: CASSEYRGSGSGDEQFF

size: once
J: TRBJ2-5
D: NA
V: TRBV19
DNA: TGTGCCAGTAGCCCAGGAGGCGGAGGAGAGACCCAGTACTTC
CDR3: CASSPGGGGETQYF

size: NA
J: TRBJ2-3
D: NA
V: TRBV7-9
DNA: TGTGCCAGCAGCCAAGGGACTTACCATTTCACAGATACGCAGTATTTT
CDR3: CASSQGTYHFTDTQYF

size: NA
J: TRBJ2-1
D: TRBD2
V: TRBV13
DNA: TGTGCCAGCGGGACTAGCGGTCACAATGAGCAGTTCTTC
CDR3: CASGTSGHNEQFF

size: NA
J: TRBJ2-1
D: NA
V: TRBV4-1
DNA: TGCGCCAGCAGCCATGATGGGGAGTTTCGATACAATGAGCAGTTCTTC
CDR3: CASSHDGEFRYNEQFF

size: NA
J: TRBJ1-4
D: NA
V: TRBV28
DNA: TGTGCCAGCAGTTTAATGAGAGAAAAACTGTTTTTT
CDR3: CASSLMREKLFF

size: NA
J: TRBJ1-3
D: NA
V: TRBV19
DNA: TGTGCCAGTAGTAGCGGAGCCTCTGGAAACACCATATATTTT
CDR3: CASSSGASGNTIYF

size: NA
J: TRBJ2-1
D: TRBD2
V: TRBV11-1
DNA: TGTGCCAGCAGCTTACTAGTGGCGGGAGCGATATATGAGCAGTTCTTC
CDR3: CASSLLVAGAIYEQFF

size: NA
J: TRBJ2-3
D: NA
V: TRBV25-1
DNA: TGTGCCAGCGTTAACAGGGGCACAGATACGCAGTATTTT
CDR3: CASVNRGTDTQYF

size: NA
J: TRBJ2-3
D: NA
V: TRBV7-9
DNA: TGTGCCAGCAGCCCTGTGACGGGTACAGATACGCAGTATTTT
CDR3: CASSPVTGTDTQYF

size: NA
J: TRBJ1-3
D: TRBD1
V: TRBV2
DNA: TGTGCCAGCATTCGGACAGGGGTCGGAAACACCATATATTTT
CDR3: CASIRTGVGNTIYF

size: NA
J: TRBJ2-1
D: TRBD2
V: TRBV30
DNA: TGTGCCTGGAGTGTTACGGGAGGGCCTTTCTACAATGAGCAGTTCTTC
CDR3: CAWSVTGGPFYNEQFF

size: few
J: TRBJ2-7
D: NA
V: TRBV6-1
DNA: TGTGCCAGCAGTGTAACGACAGGTTTCGAATACGAGCAGTACTTC
CDR3: CASSVTTGFEYEQYF

size: once
J: TRBJ2-3
D: NA
V: TRBV5-4
DNA: TGTGCCAGCAGCTTAACACTACCCACAGATACGCAGTATTTT
CDR3: CASSLTLPTDTQYF

size: NA
J: TRBJ1-1
D: NA
V: TRBV7-8
DNA: TGTGCCAGCACCCAGGGATACATGAACACTGAAGCTTTCTTT
CDR3: CASTQGYMNTEAFF

size: NA
J: TRBJ2-7
D: TRBD1
V: TRBV7-3
DNA: TGTGCCAGCAGCACGGGACAGGGGGCCCACGAGCAGTACTTC
CDR3: CASSTGQGAHEQYF

size: NA
J: TRBJ2-3
D: NA
V: TRBV11-3
DNA: TGTGCCAGCAGCCCCGGGGTCACAGATACGCAGTATTTT
CDR3: CASSPGVTDTQYF

size: NA
J: TRBJ2-5
D: TRBD1
V: TRBV4-3
DNA: TGCGCCAGCAAGGACAGGGGAAACCAAGAGACCCAGTACTTC
CDR3: CASKDRGNQETQYF

size: NA
J: TRBJ2-2
D: NA
V: TRBV10-3
DNA: TGTGCCATCAGTGAGAATAGTGCGGAGCTGTTTTTT
CDR3: CAISENSAELFF

size: NA
J: TRBJ2-5
D: NA
V: TRBV7-3
DNA: TGTGCCAGCAGCTCGGCCGGGGGATCCCCAGAGACCCAGTACTTC
CDR3: CASSSAGGSPETQYF

size: NA
J: TRBJ2-7
D: TRBD1
V: TRBV7-9
DNA: TGTGCCAGCAGCCACCAGACAGGGAGCTCCTACGAGCAGTACTTC
CDR3: CASSHQTGSSYEQYF

size: NA
J: TRBJ2-7
D: TRBD1
V: TRBV5-1
DNA: TGCGCCAGCAGCTTCCTCGGGACAGGGGCCTACGAGCAGTACTTC
CDR3: CASSFLGTGAYEQYF

size: NA
J: TRBJ2-3
D: TRBD2
V: TRBV28
DNA: TGTGCCAGCAGTTTGTACGGGAGGGATACCACAGATACGCAGTATTTT
CDR3: CASSLYGRDTTDTQYF